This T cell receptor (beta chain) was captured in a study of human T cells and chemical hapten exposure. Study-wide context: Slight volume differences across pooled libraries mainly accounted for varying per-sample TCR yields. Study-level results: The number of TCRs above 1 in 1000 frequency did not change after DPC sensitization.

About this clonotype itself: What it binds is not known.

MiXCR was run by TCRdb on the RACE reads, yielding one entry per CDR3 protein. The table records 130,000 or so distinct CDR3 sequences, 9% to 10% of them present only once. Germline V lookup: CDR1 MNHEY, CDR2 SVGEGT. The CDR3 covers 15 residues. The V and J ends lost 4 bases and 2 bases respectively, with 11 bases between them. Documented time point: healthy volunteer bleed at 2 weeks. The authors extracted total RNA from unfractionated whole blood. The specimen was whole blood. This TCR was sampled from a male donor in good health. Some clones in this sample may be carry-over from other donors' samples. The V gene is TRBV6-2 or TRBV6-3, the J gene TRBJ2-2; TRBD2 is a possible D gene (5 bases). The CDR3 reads CASSSTEDNTGELFF. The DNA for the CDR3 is TGTGCCAGCAGTTCGACGGAGGATAACACCGGGGAGCTGTTTTTT.